The clone carrying this TCR beta chain is medium-sized (0.01 to 0.1%) in the sample. Its specificity is unknown. The data are from a study of OX40 agonist ivuxolimab in advanced cancers. Study in general: At doses from 0.01 to 10 mg/kg, patients were given intravenous ivuxolimab every 2 weeks.

Whole-study findings and limits: Fewer expanded clones were found on average in CD4+ than in CD8+ T cells. By week 6 at 0.1 to 3.0 mg/kg, blood CD4+ and CD8+ T cells had expanded clonally. Among expanded peripheral T cells, antigen specificity went undetermined.

Generated by immunoSEQ multiplex PCR, the TCRdb table keeps only in-frame clones and is missing some. The sample includes 50,000 or so clones, around nine tenths of them seen just once. Germline CDR1 SGDLS, CDR2 YYNGEE. Trimming took 0 bases from V and 5 from J, leaving 8 bases between them. CDR3 size: 13 residues. The sequencing here drew on CD4+ or CD8+ T cells sorted from blood, taken in a trial of the OX40 agonist ivuxolimab. The sequence came from an adult with an advanced solid tumor such as melanoma, head and neck, liver or kidney cancer. This chain joins TRBV9 and TRBJ1-1; possibly TRBD1 for D (5 bases). CDR3 in DNA: TGTGCCAGCAGCGTAGTCGGGGCGACTGAAGCTTTCTTT. It yields the protein CASSVVGATEAFF.